This TCR beta chain came from a study of cytomegalovirus exposure and HLA in healthy donors. PCR amplification relied on 60 Vbeta primers (plus 13 Jbeta primers). Clones were read by immunoSEQ multiplex PCR, and TCRdb kept only the in-frame ones, dropping some. Of about 170,000 clones listed, just over 75% were seen once; the top ten hold about 1.5%. Findings and caveats of the study: In a later analysis, TCR beta V- and J-gene trimming showed a link to a missense DCLRE1C variant. Differences between HLA loci emerged in a later analysis of TCR association rates, with DRB1 most and HLA-C fewest. The study assumed roughly uniform donor sequencing depth for presence/absence analyses.

Comment on this clone: Its antigen is not known.

Sample: PBMCs. The TCR originated in a woman aged 25-40 years in good health and CMV-seropositive.

The CDR3 is CASTPGQGWGTQYF. The CDR3 DNA is TGCGCCAGCACCCCGGGGCAGGGGTGGGGTACGCAGTATTTT. The chain employs TRBV5-1 and TRBJ2-3, with D perhaps matching TRBD1 (6 bases). This CDR3 has 14 residues. Germline CDR1 SGHRS, CDR2 YFSETQ. V lost 6 bases to trimming and J lost 8 bases, with 19 bases between them.